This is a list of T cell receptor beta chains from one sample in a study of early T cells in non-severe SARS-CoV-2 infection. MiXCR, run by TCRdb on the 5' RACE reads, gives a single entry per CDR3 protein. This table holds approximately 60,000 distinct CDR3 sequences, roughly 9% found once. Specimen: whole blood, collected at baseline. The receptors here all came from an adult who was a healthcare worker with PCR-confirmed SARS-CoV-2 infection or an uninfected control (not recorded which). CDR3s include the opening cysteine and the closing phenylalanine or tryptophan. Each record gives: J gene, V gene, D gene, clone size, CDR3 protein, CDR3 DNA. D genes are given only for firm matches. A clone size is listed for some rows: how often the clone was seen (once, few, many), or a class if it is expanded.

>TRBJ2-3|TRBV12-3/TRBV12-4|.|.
CASRQYRADLTDTQYF
TGTGCCAGCAGACAGTATCGAGCGGACCTCACAGATACGCAGTATTTT
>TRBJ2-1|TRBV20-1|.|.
CSARHTGYYNEQFF
TGCAGTGCTAGACATACTGGATACTACAATGAGCAGTTCTTC
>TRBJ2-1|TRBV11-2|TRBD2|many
CASSFTSGSYNEQFF
TGTGCCAGCAGCTTTACTAGCGGCTCCTACAATGAGCAGTTCTTC
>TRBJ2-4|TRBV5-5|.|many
CASSAAGLGSEKNIQYF
TGTGCCAGCAGCGCGGCAGGACTGGGGAGTGAAAAAAACATTCAGTACTTC
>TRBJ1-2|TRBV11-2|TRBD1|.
CASSARTGLGYGYTF
TGTGCCAGCAGCGCCCGGACAGGGTTGGGCTATGGCTACACCTTC
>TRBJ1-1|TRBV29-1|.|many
CSVRRANTEAFF
TGCAGCGTCCGCCGAGCTAACACTGAAGCTTTCTTT
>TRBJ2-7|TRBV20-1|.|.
CSARDAGIYEQYF
TGCAGTGCTAGAGACGCAGGGATCTACGAGCAGTACTTC
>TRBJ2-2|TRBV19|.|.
CASSSTGLAGELFF
TGTGCCAGTAGTTCCACAGGGTTGGCCGGGGAGCTGTTTTTT
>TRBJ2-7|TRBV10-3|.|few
CAIKTVSYEQYF
TGTGCCATCAAAACGGTCTCCTACGAGCAGTACTTC
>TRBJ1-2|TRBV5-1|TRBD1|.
CASSWRTGEGAYTF
TGCGCCAGCAGCTGGCGGACAGGGGAAGGTGCATACACCTTC
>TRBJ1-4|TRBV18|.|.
CASSPSPAATNEKLFF
TGTGCCAGCTCACCATCACCGGCAGCCACTAATGAAAAACTGTTTTTT
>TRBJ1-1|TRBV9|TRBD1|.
CASSVGAGGINTEAFF
TGTGCCAGCAGCGTAGGGGCAGGGGGCATCAACACTGAAGCTTTCTTT
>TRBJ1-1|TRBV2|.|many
CASKLAENTEAFF
TGTGCCAGCAAGTTAGCCGAGAACACTGAAGCTTTCTTT
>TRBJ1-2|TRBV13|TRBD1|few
CASSTQSRQGYGYTF
TGTGCCAGCAGCACACAGAGTCGACAGGGCTATGGCTACACCTTC
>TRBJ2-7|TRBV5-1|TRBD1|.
CASSLGQASLNEQYF
TGCGCCAGCAGCTTAGGACAGGCCAGCTTGAACGAGCAGTACTTC
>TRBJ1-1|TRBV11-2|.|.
CASSSLHDGNTEAFF
TGTGCCAGCAGCTCGCTTCACGACGGGAACACTGAAGCTTTCTTT
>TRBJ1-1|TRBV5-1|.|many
CASSLNLNTEAFF
TGCGCCAGCAGCTTAAACTTGAACACTGAAGCTTTCTTT
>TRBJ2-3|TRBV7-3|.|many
CASSSMYFEESTDTQYF
TGTGCCAGCAGCTCCATGTATTTTGAGGAGAGCACAGATACGCAGTATTTT
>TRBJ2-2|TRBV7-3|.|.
CASSSGNTGELFF
TGTGCCAGCAGCTCGGGAAACACCGGGGAGCTGTTTTTT
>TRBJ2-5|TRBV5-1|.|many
CASSLYEAAGTQYF
TGCGCCAGCAGCTTGTACGAGGCCGCTGGTACCCAGTACTTC
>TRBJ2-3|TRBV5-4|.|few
CASSLGRQSDTQYF
TGTGCCAGCAGCTTGGGGAGACAGTCAGATACGCAGTATTTT
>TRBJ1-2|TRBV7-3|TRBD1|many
CASSFGQGDADGYTF
TGTGCCAGCAGCTTCGGACAGGGGGATGCTGATGGCTACACCTTC
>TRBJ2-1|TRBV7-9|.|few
CASSRQALGEQFF
TGTGCCAGCAGCCGACAGGCCCTCGGTGAGCAGTTCTTC
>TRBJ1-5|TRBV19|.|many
CASTSPGYGNQPQHF
TGTGCCAGTACCTCCCCAGGGTATGGCAATCAGCCCCAGCATTTT
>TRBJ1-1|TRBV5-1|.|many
CASSFTGLNTEAFF
TGCGCCAGCAGCTTTACAGGGTTAAACACTGAAGCTTTCTTT
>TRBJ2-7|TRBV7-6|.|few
CASSLRDTSYEQYF
TGTGCCAGCAGCTTACGGGACACTTCCTACGAGCAGTACTTC
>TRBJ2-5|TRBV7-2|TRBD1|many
CASSTRTGRGETQYF
TGTGCCAGCAGCACCCGGACAGGCCGGGGAGAGACCCAGTACTTC
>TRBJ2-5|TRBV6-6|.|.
CASNDRRQETQYF
TGTGCCAGCAACGACAGGCGCCAAGAGACCCAGTACTTC
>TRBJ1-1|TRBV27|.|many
CASSGRTSMNTEAFF
TGTGCCAGCAGTGGCCGGACATCGATGAACACTGAAGCTTTCTTT
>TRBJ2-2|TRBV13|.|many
CASSHLSSVGTGELFF
TGTGCCAGCAGCCATTTGTCCAGCGTGGGCACCGGGGAGCTGTTTTTT
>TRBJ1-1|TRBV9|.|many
CASSVVKGTEAFF
TGTGCCAGCAGCGTAGTGAAGGGAACTGAAGCTTTCTTT
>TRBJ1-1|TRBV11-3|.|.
CASSRGRENTEAFF
TGTGCCAGCAGCAGGGGACGGGAGAACACTGAAGCTTTCTTT
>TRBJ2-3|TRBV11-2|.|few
CASSSRVASDTQYF
TGTGCCAGCAGCTCGCGGGTAGCCTCAGATACGCAGTATTTT
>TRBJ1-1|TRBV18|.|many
CASSPTQGISTEAFF
TGTGCCAGCTCACCCACCCAGGGGATTTCCACTGAAGCTTTCTTT
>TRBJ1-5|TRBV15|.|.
CATSRDNSPDQPQHF
TGTGCCACCAGCAGAGACAACAGTCCGGATCAGCCCCAGCATTTT
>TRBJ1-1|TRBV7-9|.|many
CASSREGTEAFF
TGTGCCAGCAGCCGCGAGGGGACTGAAGCTTTCTTT
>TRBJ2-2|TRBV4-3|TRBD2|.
CASSQGLAVTGELFF
TGCGCCAGCAGCCAAGGCCTAGCGGTCACCGGGGAGCTGTTTTTT
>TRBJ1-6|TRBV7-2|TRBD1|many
CASSSGQDDSPLHF
TGTGCCAGCAGCTCGGGACAGGATGATTCACCCCTCCACTTT
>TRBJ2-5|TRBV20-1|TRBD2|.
CSASTSGETQYF
TGCAGTGCTAGCACTAGCGGGGAGACCCAGTACTTC
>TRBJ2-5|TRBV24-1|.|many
CATTLAIIIQETQYF
TGTGCCACCACCCTCGCGATCATTATACAAGAGACCCAGTACTTC
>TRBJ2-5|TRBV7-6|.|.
CASSLTGGETQYF
TGTGCCAGCAGCTTAACAGGCGGAGAGACCCAGTACTTC
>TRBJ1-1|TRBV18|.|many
CASSPGGLVTEAFF
TGTGCCAGCTCACCGGGGGGGCTGGTCACTGAAGCTTTCTTT
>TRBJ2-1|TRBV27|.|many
CASSFRATPTDSNEQFF
TGTGCCAGCAGTTTCCGGGCAACCCCTACCGACAGCAATGAGCAGTTCTTC
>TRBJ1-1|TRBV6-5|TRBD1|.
CASSYSGTGVNMNTEAFF
TGTGCCAGCAGTTACTCCGGGACAGGGGTTAATATGAACACTGAAGCTTTCTTT
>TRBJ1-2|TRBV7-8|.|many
CASSLAGGEYNYGYTF
TGTGCCAGCAGCTTAGCGGGGGGCGAATATAACTATGGCTACACCTTC
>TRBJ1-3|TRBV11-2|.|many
CASSSIREGNTIYF
TGTGCCAGCAGCTCCATCAGGGAAGGAAACACCATATATTTT
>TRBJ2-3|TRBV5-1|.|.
CASSLEGGGPDTQYF
TGCGCCAGCAGCTTGGAAGGAGGTGGGCCAGATACGCAGTATTTT
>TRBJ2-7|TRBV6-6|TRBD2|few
CASSPEPGQGRLAGVGEQYF
TGTGCCAGCAGTCCGGAACCGGGACAGGGCCGACTAGCGGGGGTCGGCGAGCAGTACTTC
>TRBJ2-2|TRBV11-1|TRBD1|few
CASSRRTGNTGELFF
TGTGCCAGCAGCCGTCGGACAGGGAACACCGGGGAGCTGTTTTTT
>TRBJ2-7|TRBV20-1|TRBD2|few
CSAIDGLAGEQYF
TGCAGTGCCATCGACGGACTAGCTGGCGAGCAGTACTTC
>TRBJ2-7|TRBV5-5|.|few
CASSLTAQESYEQYF
TGTGCCAGCAGCCTCACCGCGCAGGAGTCCTACGAGCAGTACTTC
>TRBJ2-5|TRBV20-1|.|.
CSARDVGRGETQYF
TGCAGTGCTAGAGATGTCGGCAGGGGAGAGACCCAGTACTTC
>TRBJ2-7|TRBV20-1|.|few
CSARDSGTPYEQYF
TGCAGTGCTAGAGATTCCGGGACCCCCTACGAGCAGTACTTC
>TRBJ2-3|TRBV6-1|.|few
CASRSGTAGDTQYF
TGTGCCAGCAGGTCCGGGACAGCGGGAGATACGCAGTATTTT